Reported below is one T cell receptor beta chain. Its cognate antigen is unknown. This entry belongs to a study of beta chain features in type 1 diabetes. Germline V gene sequence: CDR1 MNHGY, CDR2 SVAAGI. The V end was cut by 11 bases, the J end by 0 bases, with 20 bases between. This CDR3 is built from 17 residues. Expressed TCRB transcripts were sequenced because the isolated RNA had all been reverse transcribed beforehand. Clones were read by immunoSEQ multiplex PCR, and TCRdb kept only the in-frame ones, dropping some. The sample lists 240,000 or so clones, approximately 13% occurring once. Findings of the study overall: Shorter templates may be favored by PCR, equally so in patients and controls. There was a moderate but significant shortening of TCRB CDR3s in all four CD4+ subsets of Type 1 diabetes patients.

The receptor was derived from a man aged 25-45 years with type 1 diabetes. This rearrangement joins TRBV6-9 to TRBJ2-6; TRBD2 might be the D (6 bases). The sample was naive CD4+ T cells from blood. The chain's CDR3 is CAPRRGARHSGANVLTF. The DNA for the CDR3 is TGTGCCCCGCGGAGGGGCGCCAGGCACTCTGGGGCCAACGTCCTGACTTTC.